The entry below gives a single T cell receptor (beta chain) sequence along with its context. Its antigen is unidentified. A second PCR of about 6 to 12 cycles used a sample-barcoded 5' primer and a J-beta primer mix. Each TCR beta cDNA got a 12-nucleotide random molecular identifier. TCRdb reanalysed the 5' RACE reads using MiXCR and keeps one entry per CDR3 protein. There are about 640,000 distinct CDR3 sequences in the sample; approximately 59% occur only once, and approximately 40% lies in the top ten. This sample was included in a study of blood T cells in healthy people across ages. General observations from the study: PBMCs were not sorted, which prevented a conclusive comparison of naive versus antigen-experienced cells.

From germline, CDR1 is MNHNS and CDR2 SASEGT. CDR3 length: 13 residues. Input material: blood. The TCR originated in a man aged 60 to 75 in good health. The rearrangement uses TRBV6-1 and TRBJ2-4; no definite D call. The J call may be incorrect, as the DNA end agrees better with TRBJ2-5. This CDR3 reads CASTIDPRETQYF. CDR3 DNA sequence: TGTGCCAGCACCATAGACCCGAGGGAGACCCAGTACTTC.